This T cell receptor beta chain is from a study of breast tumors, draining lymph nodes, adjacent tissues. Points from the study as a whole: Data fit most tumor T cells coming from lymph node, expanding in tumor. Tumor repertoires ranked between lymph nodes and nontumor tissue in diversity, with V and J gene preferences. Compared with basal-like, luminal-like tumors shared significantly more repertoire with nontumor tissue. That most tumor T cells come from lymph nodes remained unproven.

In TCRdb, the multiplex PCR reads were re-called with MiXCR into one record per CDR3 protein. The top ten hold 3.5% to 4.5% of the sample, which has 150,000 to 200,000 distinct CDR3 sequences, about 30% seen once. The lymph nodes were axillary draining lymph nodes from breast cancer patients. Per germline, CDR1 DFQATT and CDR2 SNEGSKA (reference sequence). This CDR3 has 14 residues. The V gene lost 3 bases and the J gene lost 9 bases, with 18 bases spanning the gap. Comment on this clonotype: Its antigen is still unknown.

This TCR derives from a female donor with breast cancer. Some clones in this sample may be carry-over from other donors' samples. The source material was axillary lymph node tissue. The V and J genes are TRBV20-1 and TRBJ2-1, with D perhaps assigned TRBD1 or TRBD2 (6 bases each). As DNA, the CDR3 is TGCAGTGCTAGTCGGCGGGGACACAACACTGAGCAGTTCTTC. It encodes CSASRRGHNTEQFF.